Each of the 23 T cell receptor beta chains below was sequenced from the same sample in a study of blood T cell repertoires in COVID-19. Profiled with immunoSEQ multiplex PCR; TCRdb holds only in-frame clones, not every one. The table records roughly 220,000 clones, around 89% of them present only once. Sequenced input: PBMCs or T cells enriched from blood (not recorded which). The source is a woman between 25 and 40 years old who had recovered from COVID-19.

The chain carries TRBV7-2 and TRBJ1-1; D ambiguous. Trimming left V 5 bases short and J 0 bases short, with 7 bases between. The length of the CDR3 is 13 residues. From germline, CDR1 is SGHTA and CDR2 FQGNSA. The CDR3 region is CASSASLNTEAFF. DNA of the CDR3: TGTGCCAGCAGCGCAAGCTTGAACACTGAAGCTTTCTTT. Looking up the rest from reference TRBV7-2 and TRBJ1-1 gives the full variable domain: GAGVSQSPSNKVTEKGKDVELRCDPISGHTALYWYRQSLGQGLEFLIYFQGNSAPDKSGLPSDRFSAERTGGSVSTLTIQRTQQEDSAVYLCASSASLNTEAFFGQGTRLTVV.

The chain recombines TRBV3-1 (or the pseudogene TRBV3-2) with TRBJ1-5; the D gene is possibly TRBD1 (5 bases). Per germline, CDR1 LGHDT and CDR2 YNNKEL (reference sequence). The germline V and J ends were trimmed by 4 bases and 4 bases, with 17 bases remaining between them. The CDR3 contains 16 residues. The CDR3 DNA follows: TGTGCCAGCAGCCTCATCCCGCGACGGGGGAATCAGCCCCAGCATTTT. It encodes CASSLIPRRGNQPQHF.

In this sample, this clone turned up once. This chain uses TRBV6-5 with TRBJ2-5, with D unclear. CDR1 and CDR2 from the germline V gene are MNHEY and SVGAGI. V gave up 0 bases and J gave up 2 bases, with 7 bases separating them. There are 14 residues in the CDR3. This CDR3 is CASSYSSGQETQYF. The CDR3, as DNA: TGTGCCAGCAGTTACTCATCCGGGCAAGAGACCCAGTACTTC.

This chain uses TRBV6-4 with TRBJ2-3; 7 bases match TRBD2. The CDR3 loop spans 14 amino acids. The germline gives CDR1 MRHNA, CDR2 SNTAGT. V gave up 3 bases and J gave up 0 bases; unmatched junction bases: 0. This chain's CDR3 is CASSELASTDTQYF. The CDR3 DNA reads TGTGCCAGCAGTGAACTAGCGAGCACAGATACGCAGTATTTT.

This chain connects TRBV19 to TRBJ2-1; 7 bases are shared with TRBD1. Losses at the gene ends were 7 bases for V and 7 bases for J; bases not matched to a gene: 10. Germline-derived CDR1 and CDR2 are LNHDA and SQIVND (reference sequence). This CDR3 contains 14 residues. CDR3 bases: TGTGCCAGTAATTTCCGAGGGGGCGGGAATGAGCAGTTCTTC. The encoded protein is CASNFRGGGNEQFF.

This clone has just one count. Other nucleotide sequences in the sample specify the same CDR3. The V call is TRBV6-5, the J call TRBJ2-7, with D perhaps TRBD1 (5 bases). Germline loops: CDR1 MNHEY, CDR2 SVGAGI. Trimming pared 0 bases from V and 0 bases from J, leaving 6 bases between. This CDR3 has 14 residues. CDR3 loop: CASSYSRDSYEQYF. In DNA form, the CDR3 reads TGTGCCAGCAGTTACTCCAGGGACTCCTACGAGCAGTACTTC.

The DNA of the CDR3 is TGCGCCAGCAGCCCCCAGGGGGCGAGTCAGCCCCAGCATTTT. Translated, it gives CASSPQGASQPQHF. The gene calls are TRBV4-1 and TRBJ1-5, with 8 bases matching TRBD1. CDR3 length: 14 residues. Germline loops: CDR1 MGHRA, CDR2 YSYEKL. Trimming at V came to 4 bases and at J to 6 bases, leaving 5 bases not matched to a gene.

The V call is TRBV11-2, the J call TRBJ1-5, with D perhaps TRBD1 (5 bases). The germline V gene has CDR1 SGHAT and CDR2 FQNNGV. The CDR3 has 14 amino acids. V was clipped by 5 bases and J by 1 base, with 9 bases between them. CDR3 sequence reads: CASSPGRSNQPQHF. DNA of the CDR3: TGTGCCAGCAGCCCAGGGCGCAGCAATCAGCCCCAGCATTTT.

This chain uses TRBV18 with TRBJ1-2; 9 nucleotides align to TRBD1. This CDR3 has 15 residues. CDR1 is KGHSH, CDR2 LQKENI, per germline. With 6 bases clipped from V and 5 bases from J, the junction kept 10 bases outside the gene matches. CDR3 bases: TGTGCCAGCTCTCCCTTGGCGGGACAGGGTTATGGCTACACCTTC. Translated: CASSPLAGQGYGYTF.

This chain joins TRBV14 and TRBJ2-1; 10 nucleotides line up with TRBD2. This CDR3 contains 16 residues. Germline lookup yields CDR1 SGHDN and CDR2 FVKESK. V was pared by 4 bases and J by 0 bases, with 3 bases of the junction left unmatched. CDR3 protein: CASSPQRGGSYNEQFF. CDR3 DNA: TGTGCCAGCAGCCCTCAGCGGGGGGGCTCCTACAATGAGCAGTTCTTC. The whole variable domain, remainder taken from reference TRBV14 and TRBJ2-1, is EAGVTQFPSHSVIEKGQTVTLRCDPISGHDNLYWYRRVMGKEIKFLLHFVKESKQDESGMPNNRFLAERTGGTYSTLKVQPAELEDSGVYFCASSPQRGGSYNEQFFGPGTRLTVL.

The chain combines TRBV7-3 with TRBJ1-2, with a possible D match to TRBD1 (5 bases). There are 14 residues in the CDR3. Between the trimmed V and J ends, which lost 5 bases and 6 bases, there was a span of 16 bases. Germline V gene data show CDR1 as SGHTA and CDR2 as FQGTGA. CDR3: CASSPNTGPDGYTF. Written as DNA, the CDR3 is TGTGCCAGCAGCCCAAACACAGGTCCAGATGGCTACACCTTC.

The chain combines TRBV18 with TRBJ1-2; 11 nucleotides line up with TRBD1. With 1 base clipped from V and 0 bases from J, the junction kept 4 bases outside the gene matches. This CDR3 region has 17 residues. CDR1 KGHSH and CDR2 LQKENI come from the germline V gene. The CDR3 spells CASSPQGQGVANYGYTF. The DNA for the CDR3 is TGTGCCAGCTCACCACAGGGACAGGGGGTGGCTAACTATGGCTACACCTTC.

The chain has TRBV10-3 and TRBJ1-1, with D uncertain. The CDR3 extends over 14 amino acids. The ends were cut back, 4 bases at V and 3 bases at J, with 12 bases in the middle. Germline V gene data show CDR1 as ENHRY and CDR2 as SYGVKD. CDR3 bases: TGTGCCATCAGTGTAGAGGGAAGCGACACTGAAGCTTTCTTT. Its translation: CAISVEGSDTEAFF.

This clone is a singleton in its sample. The V gene is TRBV11-2, the J gene TRBJ1-2, with D uncertain. V was clipped by 1 base and J by 8 bases, with 8 bases between them. This CDR3 has 12 residues. Germline V lookup: CDR1 SGHAT, CDR2 FQNNGV. This CDR3 is CASSLGGWGYTF. In DNA, the CDR3 is TGTGCCAGCAGCTTAGGAGGGTGGGGCTACACCTTC.

The chain carries TRBV2 and TRBJ2-2, with D possibly TRBD2 on 6 matching bases. Trimming took 6 bases from V and 2 from J, leaving 16 bases between them. Germline V CDR1 and CDR2: SNHLY, FYNNEI. This CDR3 has 16 residues. In DNA, the CDR3 is TGTGCCAGCAGGAGTGACCCGGGACTCAACACCGGGGAGCTGTTTTTT. Its translation is CASRSDPGLNTGELFF.

The CDR3 nucleotides are TGTGCCAGCAGCTTAGGACAGGGAAATGCAGTCTTTAACTATGGCTACACCTTC. The encoded protein is CASSLGQGNAVFNYGYTF. The chain joins TRBV7-2 to TRBJ1-2; 7 nucleotides match TRBD1. Germline CDR1 reads SGHTA; CDR2 reads FQGNSA. The CDR3 totals 18 residues. V gave up 1 base and J gave up 1 base; unmatched junction bases: 12.

The chain links TRBV15 to TRBJ1-4; a possible D gene is TRBD1 (5 bases). V shed 0 bases and J shed 5 bases, with 10 bases lying between them. Germline lookup yields CDR1 LNHNV and CDR2 YYDKDF (reference sequence). The CDR3 loop spans 15 amino acids. The CDR3 reads CATSRDREGNEKLFF. The CDR3 bases are TGTGCCACCAGCAGAGACAGGGAAGGGAATGAAAAACTGTTTTTT.

This clone appeared a few times. The rearrangement links TRBV10-1 to TRBJ1-1, with TRBD1 matching 8 bases. After removal of 5 bases from V and 9 bases from J, the junction contained 8 bases not matched to a gene. The CDR3 runs to 13 residues. Germline CDR1 and CDR2: WNHNN and SYGVQD (reference sequence). CDR3 DNA sequence: TGCGCCAGCAGTTCACGGACAGGGCCCCAAGCTTTCTTT. Translation gives CASSSRTGPQAFF.

This rearrangement joins TRBV25-1 to TRBJ2-1; 15 bases agree with TRBD2. Germline CDR1 and CDR2: MGHDK and SYGVNS. This CDR3 is 16 amino acids long. V was clipped by 2 bases and J by 7 bases; unmatched bases: 3. CDR3 in DNA: TGTGCCAGCAGTGAACCCGGACTAGCGGGGGGGAATGAGCAGTTCTTC. Translated: CASSEPGLAGGNEQFF.

The chain is built from TRBV18 and TRBJ2-1; perhaps TRBD2 as D (6 bases). Trimming left V 6 bases short and J 0 bases short, with 9 bases between. The CDR3 contains 14 residues. Germline values: CDR1 KGHSH, CDR2 LQKENI. DNA of the CDR3: TGTGCCAGCTCTCGGGAGAGCTCCTACAATGAGCAGTTCTTC. Amino acids: CASSRESSYNEQFF. Looking up the rest from reference TRBV18 and TRBJ2-1 gives the full variable domain: NAGVMQNPRHLVRRRGQEARLRCSPMKGHSHVYWYRQLPEEGLKFMVYLQKENIIDESGMPKERFSAEFPKEGPSILRIQQVVRGDSAAYFCASSRESSYNEQFFGPGTRLTVL.

The gene calls are TRBV4-3 and TRBJ2-7, with TRBD2 matching over 8 bases. The CDR3 extends over 16 amino acids. V gave up 0 bases and J gave up 2 bases; unmatched junction bases: 6. The germline V gene encodes CDR1 LGHNA and CDR2 YSLEER. The CDR3 DNA sequence: TGCGCCAGCAGCCAAGAGCCAGCGGGGGCTCCCTACGAGCAGTACTTC. Translating gives CASSQEPAGAPYEQYF.

The chain recombines TRBV19 with TRBJ2-6, with a possible D match to TRBD1 (5 bases). CDR1 LNHDA and CDR2 SQIVND come from the germline V gene (reference sequence). CDR3 size: 15 residues. V was trimmed by 5 bases and J by 2 bases, leaving 10 bases between them. This CDR3 reads CASSLRGAGANVLTF. The CDR3 region has the DNA TGTGCCAGTAGTCTTAGGGGTGCTGGGGCCAACGTCCTGACTTTC.

The rearrangement joins TRBV11-3 to TRBJ1-6; TRBD1 matches at 9 bases. The V gene's germline CDR1 is SGHNT and CDR2 YENEEA. CDR3 length: 17 residues. V lost 4 bases, J lost 8 bases, and 12 bases stayed unmatched. CDR3 region: CASSSDLGTGFDSPLHF. CDR3 DNA: TGTGCCAGCAGCTCAGACCTTGGGACAGGGTTCGATTCACCCCTCCACTTT.